These T cell receptor beta chains were read from a single sample in a study of shared clonotypes between healthy human individuals. Profiled with immunoSEQ multiplex PCR; TCRdb holds only in-frame clones, not every one. The sample carries 2 million to 2.5 million clones, around 90% recorded once. The specimen was naive CD4+ T cells from PBMCs. The origin of the receptors is a young man in good health. Some clones in this sample may be carry-over from other donors' samples. Both conserved end residues are part of each CDR3. The D gene is left open where the match is weak. Rows may omit the clone size; those that give it use once, few, many or a size class.

V gene: TRBV5-5
clone size: NA
D gene: NA
J gene: TRBJ2-7
CDR3 DNA: TGTGCCAGCAGCTTGGGGTTACCAGCGGACAGAGTATCCTACGAGCAGTACTTC
CDR3 protein: CASSLGLPADRVSYEQYF

V gene: TRBV15
clone size: NA
D gene: TRBD1
J gene: TRBJ2-7
CDR3 DNA: TGTGCCACCAGCAGAGACCTGGACAGGGGGCGAGGCAAGCAGTACTTC
CDR3 protein: CATSRDLDRGRGKQYF

V gene: TRBV9
clone size: NA
D gene: NA
J gene: TRBJ2-7
CDR3 DNA: TGTGCCAGCAGCGTAGGCCTGGGAGGAGACGAGCAGTACTTC
CDR3 protein: CASSVGLGGDEQYF

V gene: TRBV5-6
clone size: once
D gene: NA
J gene: TRBJ2-7
CDR3 DNA: TGTGCCAGCAGCTTGGTTGGGGACTCGTACTTC
CDR3 protein: CASSLVGDSYF

V gene: TRBV4-1
clone size: NA
D gene: TRBD2
J gene: TRBJ2-3
CDR3 DNA: TGCGCCAGCAGCCAAGGGACCTGGACTAGCACAAGGGGGCAGTATTTT
CDR3 protein: CASSQGTWTSTRGQYF

V gene: TRBV6-5
clone size: NA
D gene: NA
J gene: TRBJ2-2
CDR3 DNA: TGTGCCAGCAGCCAAGGGTCGTGGTTAACCGGGGAGCTGTTTTTT
CDR3 protein: CASSQGSWLTGELFF

V gene: TRBV29-1
clone size: NA
D gene: NA
J gene: TRBJ1-2
CDR3 DNA: TGCAGCGTTGAAGACAGTTGGGGGTATGGCTACACCTTC
CDR3 protein: CSVEDSWGYGYTF

V gene: TRBV18
clone size: NA
D gene: NA
J gene: TRBJ2-7
CDR3 DNA: TGTGCCAGCTCACCCTCAGGAGCATTTCGCCCCACCCAGTACTTC
CDR3 protein: CASSPSGAFRPTQYF

V gene: TRBV28
clone size: NA
D gene: NA
J gene: TRBJ2-5
CDR3 DNA: TGTGCCAGCAGTGAGGGCAGGGGGGGGCAAGAGACCCAGTACTTC
CDR3 protein: CASSEGRGGQETQYF

V gene: TRBV11-2
clone size: once
D gene: NA
J gene: TRBJ1-1
CDR3 DNA: TGTGCCAGCAGCTTATCACCATGGGGTGAAGCTTTCTTT
CDR3 protein: CASSLSPWGEAFF

V gene: TRBV6-5
clone size: NA
D gene: NA
J gene: TRBJ1-2
CDR3 DNA: TGTGCCAGCACCCCGGGGGCGGGTGGCGGCTACACCTTC
CDR3 protein: CASTPGAGGGYTF

V gene: TRBV2
clone size: NA
D gene: NA
J gene: TRBJ2-7
CDR3 DNA: TGTGCCAGCAGTGATCAGGGCCAGACCTACGAGCAGTACTTC
CDR3 protein: CASSDQGQTYEQYF

V gene: TRBV5-1
clone size: NA
D gene: NA
J gene: TRBJ2-6
CDR3 DNA: TGCGCCAGCAGCTTTGGGACTGGGGCCAACGTCCTGACTTTC
CDR3 protein: CASSFGTGANVLTF

V gene: TRBV5-1
clone size: NA
D gene: TRBD1
J gene: TRBJ1-5
CDR3 DNA: TGCGCCAGCAGAATGTCGACAGGGAGCAATCAGCCCCAGCATTTT
CDR3 protein: CASRMSTGSNQPQHF

V gene: TRBV7-8
clone size: once
D gene: TRBD1
J gene: TRBJ1-1
CDR3 DNA: TGTGCCAGCAGCCGGAAGCAGGGGGCAGGCACTGAAGCTTTCTTT
CDR3 protein: CASSRKQGAGTEAFF

V gene: TRBV5-1
clone size: NA
D gene: TRBD1
J gene: TRBJ1-4
CDR3 DNA: TGCGCCAGCAGCGTACGACAGGGGATAGGGGAAAAACTGTTTTTT
CDR3 protein: CASSVRQGIGEKLFF

V gene: TRBV11-2
clone size: NA
D gene: TRBD2
J gene: TRBJ2-1
CDR3 DNA: TGTGCCAGCAGCTTGAGGGTTCTAGCGGGAGGAGGGAATGAGCAGTTCTTC
CDR3 protein: CASSLRVLAGGGNEQFF

V gene: TRBV7-3
clone size: NA
D gene: NA
J gene: TRBJ2-1
CDR3 DNA: TGTGCCAGCAGCTTAAAGTCAGGGTTCAGTGAGCAGTTCTTC
CDR3 protein: CASSLKSGFSEQFF

V gene: TRBV7-9
clone size: NA
D gene: NA
J gene: TRBJ1-2
CDR3 DNA: TGTGCCAGCAGCGCGGGGCCAGACCAAACAGGTGGCTACACCTTC
CDR3 protein: CASSAGPDQTGGYTF

V gene: TRBV28
clone size: NA
D gene: NA
J gene: TRBJ2-7
CDR3 DNA: TGTGCCAGCAGTCCCGCGACAGGGAGGCTTTACGAGCAGTACTTC
CDR3 protein: CASSPATGRLYEQYF

V gene: TRBV18
clone size: NA
D gene: TRBD1
J gene: TRBJ2-7
CDR3 DNA: TGTGCCAGCTCACCACCGTGGCAGGGGGCGGGCGAGCAGTACTTC
CDR3 protein: CASSPPWQGAGEQYF

V gene: TRBV28
clone size: NA
D gene: TRBD2
J gene: TRBJ2-1
CDR3 DNA: TGTGCCAGCAGGATGAGGACTAGCGGGAGGGCCGCTGAGCAGTTCTTC
CDR3 protein: CASRMRTSGRAAEQFF

V gene: TRBV7-2
clone size: NA
D gene: NA
J gene: TRBJ2-3
CDR3 DNA: TGTGCCAGCAGCTTAGGAACCCCATCGGATACGCAGTATTTT
CDR3 protein: CASSLGTPSDTQYF

V gene: TRBV5-6
clone size: NA
D gene: TRBD2
J gene: TRBJ2-2
CDR3 DNA: TGTGCCAGCAGCCGACTGCCCGGGAGGCACACCGGGGAGCTGTTTTTT
CDR3 protein: CASSRLPGRHTGELFF

V gene: TRBV29-1
clone size: NA
D gene: NA
J gene: TRBJ2-7
CDR3 DNA: TGCAGCGTTGAGGGTCGAACCCCCTACGAGCAGTACTTC
CDR3 protein: CSVEGRTPYEQYF

V gene: TRBV27
clone size: NA
D gene: NA
J gene: TRBJ1-1
CDR3 DNA: TGTGCCAGCAGTGACAGGTTGAACACTGAAGCTTTCTTT
CDR3 protein: CASSDRLNTEAFF

V gene: TRBV18
clone size: NA
D gene: TRBD2
J gene: TRBJ2-7
CDR3 DNA: TGTGCCAGCTCACCACGGGGGGAGGGCTACGAGCAGTACTTC
CDR3 protein: CASSPRGEGYEQYF

V gene: TRBV28
clone size: once
D gene: NA
J gene: TRBJ2-5
CDR3 DNA: TGTGCCAGCAGTTTGGGCCAAGAGACCCAGTACTTC
CDR3 protein: CASSLGQETQYF

V gene: TRBV5-1
clone size: NA
D gene: NA
J gene: TRBJ2-5
CDR3 DNA: TGCGCCAGCAGCAACACCGGGACCCCCGTTGGAGAGACCCAGTACTTC
CDR3 protein: CASSNTGTPVGETQYF

V gene: TRBV5-1
clone size: NA
D gene: NA
J gene: TRBJ1-2
CDR3 DNA: TGCGCCAGCAGCTCGGCGCAGGGGCAAGTGGGCTACACCTTC
CDR3 protein: CASSSAQGQVGYTF

V gene: TRBV11-1
clone size: NA
D gene: TRBD1
J gene: TRBJ2-7
CDR3 DNA: TGTGCCAGCAGCCGACAGGGCCCCCCCTACGAGCAGTACTTC
CDR3 protein: CASSRQGPPYEQYF

V gene: TRBV27
clone size: NA
D gene: NA
J gene: TRBJ1-4
CDR3 DNA: TGTGCCAGCAGTTCTCAGGCCAATGAAAAACTGTTTTTT
CDR3 protein: CASSSQANEKLFF

V gene: TRBV6-1
clone size: once
D gene: NA
J gene: TRBJ2-7
CDR3 DNA: TGTGCCAGCAGACAGGGTGGCGAGCAGTACTTC
CDR3 protein: CASRQGGEQYF

V gene: TRBV19
clone size: NA
D gene: NA
J gene: TRBJ2-3
CDR3 DNA: TGTGCCAGTAGTACAACGGGGACTCTCACAGATACGCAGTATTTT
CDR3 protein: CASSTTGTLTDTQYF

V gene: TRBV5-1
clone size: once
D gene: NA
J gene: TRBJ1-2
CDR3 DNA: TGCGCCAGCAGCTTAACAGGGTTACAACGTGGCTACACCTTC
CDR3 protein: CASSLTGLQRGYTF

V gene: TRBV30
clone size: once
D gene: NA
J gene: TRBJ1-5
CDR3 DNA: TGTGCCTGGAGTGTCCCGTGGCAGGGATTTAGCAATCAGCCCCAGCATTTT
CDR3 protein: CAWSVPWQGFSNQPQHF

V gene: TRBV7-2
clone size: NA
D gene: NA
J gene: TRBJ1-1
CDR3 DNA: TGTGCCAGCAGCCTAGGGACCGCCTCTGAAGCTTTCTTT
CDR3 protein: CASSLGTASEAFF

V gene: TRBV18
clone size: NA
D gene: NA
J gene: TRBJ1-1
CDR3 DNA: TGTGCCAGCTCACCTTTATTAATGGGGTCGGGAGCTGCAAGCCAAGCTTTCTTT
CDR3 protein: CASSPLLMGSGAASQAFF

V gene: TRBV6-6
clone size: NA
D gene: NA
J gene: TRBJ2-7
CDR3 DNA: TGTGCCAGCAGTCGAGCTGACCCCTACGAGCAGTACTTC
CDR3 protein: CASSRADPYEQYF

V gene: TRBV19
clone size: NA
D gene: NA
J gene: TRBJ2-7
CDR3 DNA: TGTGCCAGTAGTATCCTTATCGGGTCCGAGCAGTACTTC
CDR3 protein: CASSILIGSEQYF

V gene: TRBV6-5
clone size: NA
D gene: NA
J gene: TRBJ2-6
CDR3 DNA: TGTGCCACCCCGCCCAACGTCCTGACTTTC
CDR3 protein: CATPPNVLTF

V gene: TRBV28
clone size: NA
D gene: TRBD1
J gene: TRBJ2-5
CDR3 DNA: TGTGCCAGCAGAACACCAGGGGGCCGGGAGACCCAGTACTTC
CDR3 protein: CASRTPGGRETQYF

V gene: TRBV27
clone size: NA
D gene: NA
J gene: TRBJ2-7
CDR3 DNA: TGTGCCAGCAGTTTATTGGGGCTCGACCCTTGGGAGCAGTACTTC
CDR3 protein: CASSLLGLDPWEQYF

V gene: TRBV10-1
clone size: NA
D gene: TRBD1
J gene: TRBJ2-7
CDR3 DNA: TGCGCCAGCACCCCCGGGGACAGGGCACACGAGCAGTACTTC
CDR3 protein: CASTPGDRAHEQYF

V gene: TRBV9
clone size: NA
D gene: NA
J gene: TRBJ1-2
CDR3 DNA: TGTGCCAGCAGCAAACGCGGACTCGCGGACTATGGCTACACCTTC
CDR3 protein: CASSKRGLADYGYTF

V gene: TRBV30
clone size: once
D gene: NA
J gene: TRBJ2-3
CDR3 DNA: TGTGCCTGGAGCCCGTTGGGACGGAGCACAGATACGCAGTATTTT
CDR3 protein: CAWSPLGRSTDTQYF

V gene: TRBV19
clone size: once
D gene: TRBD2
J gene: TRBJ2-1
CDR3 DNA: TGTGCCAGTAGTGTAACTAGCGACTACAATGAGCAGTTCTTC
CDR3 protein: CASSVTSDYNEQFF

V gene: TRBV10-3
clone size: NA
D gene: NA
J gene: TRBJ2-7
CDR3 DNA: TGTGCCATCCTGGACGGGTCCTACGAGCAGTACTTC
CDR3 protein: CAILDGSYEQYF

V gene: TRBV5-1
clone size: NA
D gene: TRBD2
J gene: TRBJ2-3
CDR3 DNA: TGCGCCAGCAGGCCTAGCGGGAGTAGGGGTACGCAGTATTTT
CDR3 protein: CASRPSGSRGTQYF

V gene: TRBV20-1
clone size: NA
D gene: NA
J gene: TRBJ2-7
CDR3 DNA: TGCAGTGCCGAGTCTACCGAGCAGTACTTC
CDR3 protein: CSAESTEQYF

V gene: TRBV6-4
clone size: NA
D gene: NA
J gene: TRBJ1-1
CDR3 DNA: TGTGCCAGCAGTCCGCAGGGTCCACTCCGCAGGAACACTGAAGCTTTCTTT
CDR3 protein: CASSPQGPLRRNTEAFF

V gene: TRBV15
clone size: NA
D gene: NA
J gene: TRBJ2-7
CDR3 DNA: TGTGCCACCAGCAGAGGTGGGAACTACGAGCAGTACTTC
CDR3 protein: CATSRGGNYEQYF

V gene: TRBV5-5
clone size: NA
D gene: TRBD1
J gene: TRBJ1-2
CDR3 DNA: TGTGCCAGCAGCTTGGACCCCGGGACAGGGGGCTATGGCTACACCTTC
CDR3 protein: CASSLDPGTGGYGYTF

V gene: TRBV5-1
clone size: NA
D gene: TRBD1
J gene: TRBJ2-1
CDR3 DNA: TGCGCCAGCAGCTTGTGGATCGCCAATACAGGGGTGGGTGAGCAGTTCTTC
CDR3 protein: CASSLWIANTGVGEQFF

V gene: TRBV19
clone size: NA
D gene: TRBD1
J gene: TRBJ1-4
CDR3 DNA: TGTGCCAGTAGTGTGGACAGGGCCGCAACTAATGAAAAACTGTTTTTT
CDR3 protein: CASSVDRAATNEKLFF